This T cell receptor beta chain was identified in a study of shared clonotypes between healthy human individuals. Study information: Those who served as donors were two women and a few men between the ages of 18 and 49. Points from the study as a whole: Only blood samples were collected, and tissue repertoires likely differ. A reduction in generation probabilities was seen for non-shared clonotypes relative to those shared by all four donors.

In the study's own analysis: ImmunoSEQ output lacked quality scores and full-length reads, limiting matched filtering. Only in-frame clones appear in the TCRdb table, and some are missing; sequencing was by immunoSEQ multiplex PCR. V and J calls and clone size are as listed in that table; D and trimming were resolved from the DNA. This repertoire shows some 660,000 clones, around 78% found once; its top ten account for around 2%. Points on this clone: Its target is not known.

The CDR3 sequence is 14 residues long. Germline loops: CDR1 SGHRS, CDR2 YFSETQ. V was cut by 4 bases and J by 3 bases, with 13 bases left in between. The clonotype was recovered from a young woman in good health. The sample consisted of memory CD4+ T cells sorted from blood. Stated subset: CD45RA-negative fraction. The chain combines TRBV5-1 with TRBJ1-2; D gene ambiguous. CDR3 in amino acids: CASSPLSRYYGYTF. In DNA, the CDR3 is TGCGCCAGCAGCCCGTTGAGCAGATACTATGGCTACACCTTC.